These 29 T cell receptor beta chains came from one sample sequenced in a study of blood T cell repertoires in COVID-19. Sequencing used immunoSEQ multiplex PCR; TCRdb keeps in-frame clones, though not all of them. The sample yields approximately 200,000 clones, 70% to 90% seen once. The specimen sequenced was peripheral blood. These receptors were obtained from a woman between 45 and 60 years old with acute or convalescent COVID-19.

The chain recombines TRBV2 with TRBJ1-3; no clear D gene. V was shortened by 2 bases and J by 0 bases, with 14 bases between the two germline ends. Looked up from germline, CDR1 is SNHLY and CDR2 is FYNNEI. This CDR3 is built from 17 residues. CDR3 DNA sequence: TGTGCCAGCAGTGAACGGGGTATCGTATTCTCTGGAAACACCATATATTTT. Protein sequence: CASSERGIVFSGNTIYF.

The table lists this clone with a count of one. V is TRBV5-5 and J is TRBJ1-4, with 7 nucleotides matching TRBD1. The CDR3 extends over 15 amino acids. CDR1 is SGHKS, CDR2 YYEKEE, per germline (reference sequence). V trimming: 6 bases; J trimming: 8 bases; junction bases outside the gene matches: 13. The CDR3 region has the DNA TGTGCCAGCACCCAGGTCAGGGGGTGGAGAGAAAAACTGTTTTTT. Residues: CASTQVRGWREKLFF.

The rearrangement joins TRBV5-1 to TRBJ2-3, with D perhaps TRBD1 (5 bases). The V and J ends lost 5 bases and 1 base respectively, with 8 bases between them. Germline V gene lookup returns CDR1 SGHRS and CDR2 YFSETQ. This CDR3 region has 13 residues. This CDR3 is CASSARGTDTQYF. In DNA, the CDR3 is TGCGCCAGCAGTGCCAGGGGCACAGATACGCAGTATTTT.

This chain uses TRBV4-1 with TRBJ2-2, with a weak D call TRBD2 (6 bases). This CDR3 has 16 residues. The germline V gene has CDR1 MGHRA and CDR2 YSYEKL. V was shortened by 5 bases and J by 3 bases, with 16 bases between the two germline ends. CDR3: CASSESPGLYTGELFF. CDR3 sequence (DNA): TGCGCCAGCAGCGAATCCCCGGGACTTTACACCGGGGAGCTGTTTTTT.

The chain employs TRBV11-2 and TRBJ1-3; 9 positions agree with TRBD1. The trim removed 3 bases at V and 0 bases at J, leaving 12 bases unmatched. Germline V lookup: CDR1 SGHAT, CDR2 FQNNGV. The CDR3 is 19 residues long. CDR3 DNA: TGTGCCAGCAGCTTGCCGGGACAGGGTGAGAGAAACTCTGGAAACACCATATATTTT. Encoded protein: CASSLPGQGERNSGNTIYF.

CDR3 DNA sequence: TGTGCCATCAGTACTACGGGGGGCTCTGGGGCCAACGTCCTGACTTTC. Translation gives CAISTTGGSGANVLTF. The chain has TRBV10-3 and TRBJ2-6; 7 bases are a match to TRBD2. V gave up 5 bases and J gave up 0 bases; unmatched junction bases: 4. Germline lookup yields CDR1 ENHRY and CDR2 SYGVKD. The CDR3 contains 16 residues.

This chain uses TRBV10-3 with TRBJ2-3; possibly TRBD2 for D (5 bases). The V gene lost 8 bases and the J gene lost 0 bases, with 12 bases spanning the gap. The CDR3 spans 14 residues. Germline CDR1 and CDR2: ENHRY and SYGVKD. CDR3 region: CAIGRTVSTDTQYF. CDR3 coding DNA: TGTGCCATCGGAAGGACTGTCAGCACAGATACGCAGTATTTT.

This rearrangement joins TRBV6-6 to TRBJ2-5, with D perhaps TRBD2 (5 bases). Germline CDR1 MNHNY, CDR2 SVGAGI (reference sequence). Trimming removed 8 bases at V and 1 base at J, with 8 bases between. The CDR3 extends over 12 amino acids. As DNA, the CDR3 is TGTGCCAGCTCGGGATCCCAAGAGACCCAGTACTTC. It encodes CASSGSQETQYF.

This clone has only one observation. The chain has TRBV7-6 and TRBJ2-1; 9 bases agree with TRBD1. CDR1 SGHVS and CDR2 FNYEAQ come from the germline V gene. The CDR3 has 16 amino acids. The ends lost 3 bases at V and 6 bases at J; junction bases unmatched: 9. The CDR3 sequence: CASSFTGGNEGNEQFF. CDR3 sequence (DNA): TGTGCCAGCAGCTTTACAGGGGGCAATGAAGGCAATGAGCAGTTCTTC.

The rearrangement uses TRBV18 and TRBJ2-3, with a weak D call TRBD2 (6 bases). The V gene lost 3 bases and the J gene lost 6 bases, with 13 bases spanning the gap. Germline loops: CDR1 KGHSH, CDR2 LQKENI. CDR3 length: 14 amino acids. The CDR3 nucleotides read TGTGCCAGCTCACCGGGACTGCATCGGGATACGCAGTATTTT. Protein product: CASSPGLHRDTQYF.

This clone is a singleton in its sample. This chain connects TRBV6-6 to TRBJ1-6; a weak D match, TRBD1 (5 bases). This CDR3 spans 16 amino acids. Trimming left V 7 bases short and J 10 bases short, with 23 bases between. Germline CDR1 and CDR2: MNHNY and SVGAGI (reference sequence). The CDR3 coding sequence is TGTGCCAGCAAGTATTTTGGGCCCAGGGTGGAATCACCCCTCCACTTT. As protein: CASKYFGPRVESPLHF.

The chain employs TRBV6-5 and TRBJ1-6; 9 bases fit TRBD1. Trimming took 8 bases from V and 8 from J; bases not matched to a gene: 4. The CDR3 length is 13 residues. Germline V gene lookup returns CDR1 MNHEY and CDR2 SVGAGI. CDR3 DNA: TGTGCCAGCGGTTGGGACAGGGATTCACCCCTCCACTTT. It yields the protein CASGWDRDSPLHF.

J is TRBJ2-2 and V is TRBV14; TRBD2 aligns across 13 bases. The CDR3 has 16 residues. Germline CDR1 is SGHDN and CDR2 is FVKESK. V lost 4 bases, J lost 6 bases, and 5 bases stayed unmatched. The CDR3 reads CASSLLGLAGSGELFF. As DNA, the CDR3 is TGTGCCAGCAGCCTCTTGGGACTAGCGGGATCCGGGGAGCTGTTTTTT.

The rearrangement uses TRBV11-3 and TRBJ2-1, with D perhaps TRBD2 (6 bases). The CDR3 length is 17 residues. V was cut by 2 bases and J by 2 bases, with 16 bases left in between. Germline CDR1 reads SGHNT; CDR2 reads YENEEA. CDR3 DNA: TGTGCCAGCAGCTTACAACGGGGGAGTACCGCCTACAATGAGCAGTTCTTC. Translated, it gives CASSLQRGSTAYNEQFF. Supplemented by reference TRBV11-3 and TRBJ2-1, the full variable domain reads EAGVVQSPRYKIIEKKQPVAFWCNPISGHNTLYWYLQNLGQGPELLIRYENEEAVDDSQLPKDRFSAERLKGVDSTLKIQPAELGDSAVYLCASSLQRGSTAYNEQFFGPGTRLTVL.

The chain has TRBV5-1 and TRBJ1-2; possibly TRBD1 for D (6 bases). CDR3 length: 14 residues. CDR1 SGHRS and CDR2 YFSETQ come from the germline V gene. V lost 4 bases and J 7 bases, leaving 17 bases between the germline ends. The CDR3 coding sequence is TGCGCCAGCAGCCCCGGCGGGGGCGCGGGTGGCTACACCTTC. Residues: CASSPGGGAGGYTF.

The rearrangement links TRBV6-1 to TRBJ1-2, with D possibly TRBD1 on 5 matching bases. Deletions cut 3 bases from V and 4 bases from J, with 9 bases between. The CDR3 is 13 amino acids. CDR1 is MNHNS and CDR2 is SASEGT in the germline V gene. The CDR3 protein is CASSDGGFYGYTF. CDR3 nucleotides: TGTGCCAGCAGTGATGGGGGGTTCTATGGCTACACCTTC.

The rearrangement links TRBV5-6 to TRBJ1-2; no definite D call. The V end was cut by 0 bases, the J end by 2 bases, with 5 bases between. The CDR3 contains 13 residues. Germline CDR1 SGHDT, CDR2 YYEEEE. CDR3 DNA: TGTGCCAGCAGCTTGGGGCGGAACTATGGCTACACCTTC. It is translated as CASSLGRNYGYTF.

The chain recombines TRBV12-5 with TRBJ2-7, with 11 positions matching TRBD2. The CDR3 is 15 residues long. Germline V lookup: CDR1 LGHNT, CDR2 FRNRAP. J gave up 2 bases and V 7 bases, and 7 bases lay outside the gene matches. CDR3 amino acids: CASAQGTSGTYEQYF. The CDR3 bases are TGTGCTAGTGCCCAGGGGACTAGCGGAACCTACGAGCAGTACTTC.

The rearrangement links TRBV7-6 to TRBJ1-1, with D possibly matching TRBD1 (6 bases). CDR1 is SGHVS, CDR2 FNYEAQ, per germline. Trimming left V 2 bases short and J 4 bases short, with 14 bases between. The CDR3 runs 15 residues. The CDR3 DNA is TGTGCCAGCAGCTTAATCGGTGACAGGCGCACTGAAGCTTTCTTT. It is translated as CASSLIGDRRTEAFF. The whole variable domain, remainder taken from reference TRBV7-6 and TRBJ1-1, is GAGVSQSPRYKVTKRGQDVALRCDPISGHVSLYWYRQALGQGPEFLTYFNYEAQQDKSGLPNDRFSAERPEGSISTLTIQRTEQRDSAMYRCASSLIGDRRTEAFFGQGTRLTVV.

The V and J genes are TRBV5-5 and TRBJ1-4; 7 bases are shared with TRBD1. The ends lost 4 bases at V and 8 bases at J; junction bases unmatched: 8. The CDR3 totals 14 residues. Germline-derived CDR1 and CDR2 are SGHKS and YYEKEE (reference sequence). Written as DNA, the CDR3 is TGTGCCAGCAGCCGGGACAGCCAAAACGAAAAACTGTTTTTT. It translates to CASSRDSQNEKLFF.

The chain has TRBV5-1 and TRBJ2-1, with TRBD1 matching over 8 bases. The CDR3 sequence is 15 residues long. V lost 5 bases to trimming and J lost 4 bases; unmatched junction nucleotides: 8. Germline V gene sequence: CDR1 SGHRS, CDR2 YFSETQ. DNA of the CDR3: TGCGCCAGCAGGCTGACAGGGGATCGATACAATGAGCAGTTCTTC. Translated, it gives CASRLTGDRYNEQFF.

The V gene is TRBV11-3, the J gene TRBJ1-2; D is unclear. The germline V gene has CDR1 SGHNT and CDR2 YENEEA. The CDR3 is 13 amino acids. V lost 5 bases and J lost 4, with 11 bases in between. DNA of the CDR3: TGTGCCAGCAGCCCGAGGACTGCCTATGGCTACACCTTC. It specifies CASSPRTAYGYTF. The variable domain in full, with the rest retrieved from reference TRBV11-3 and TRBJ1-2, is EAGVVQSPRYKIIEKKQPVAFWCNPISGHNTLYWYLQNLGQGPELLIRYENEEAVDDSQLPKDRFSAERLKGVDSTLKIQPAELGDSAVYLCASSPRTAYGYTFGSGTRLTVV.

The gene calls are TRBV19 and TRBJ1-1; unclear D gene. From germline, CDR1 is LNHDA and CDR2 SQIVND (reference sequence). The CDR3 is 13 amino acids. With 2 bases removed from V and 0 bases from J, the gap between germline ends came to 4 bases. The CDR3 nucleotides read TGTGCCAGTAGTATATGGCTGAACACTGAAGCTTTCTTT. It translates to CASSIWLNTEAFF.

This clone came up a few times. The CDR3 region is CASGYGQGYDEKLFF. The CDR3 DNA sequence: TGTGCTAGTGGTTACGGACAGGGGTATGATGAAAAACTGTTTTTT. V and J are TRBV12-5 and TRBJ1-4, with TRBD1 identical over 9 bases. V lost 4 bases, J lost 6 bases, and 6 bases stayed unmatched. This CDR3 is built from 15 residues. CDR1 LGHNT and CDR2 FRNRAP come from the germline V gene. Looking up the rest from reference TRBV12-5 and TRBJ1-4 gives the full variable domain: DARVTQTPRHKVTEMGQEVTMRCQPILGHNTVFWYRQTMMQGLELLAYFRNRAPLDDSGMPKDRFSAEMPDATLATLKIQPSEPRDSAVYFCASGYGQGYDEKLFFGSGTQLSVL.

The V call is TRBV30, the J call TRBJ1-4, with a tentative D call TRBD1 (6 bases). CDR3 length: 14 amino acids. Per the germline V gene, CDR1 is GTSNPN and CDR2 is SVGIG (reference sequence). Trimming shortened V by 5 bases and J by 5 bases, and 15 bases separated the two germline ends. This CDR3 reads CAWSRGGENEKLFF. DNA for the CDR3: TGTGCCTGGTCTAGGGGGGGGGAGAATGAAAAACTGTTTTTT.

The rearrangement uses TRBV24-1 and TRBJ2-2; D may be TRBD2 (5 bases). This CDR3 is built from 18 residues. Germline loops: CDR1 KGHDR, CDR2 SFDVKD. V was shortened by 3 bases and J by 1 base, with 17 bases between the two germline ends. The CDR3 nucleotides are TGTGCCACCAGTGATCCCGCCTGGGAGAGTCAGAACACCGGGGAGCTGTTTTTT. It is translated as CATSDPAWESQNTGELFF.

This clone was seen once. V usage is TRBV5-1 and J usage is TRBJ2-3, with TRBD1 matching 10 bases. CDR3 length: 15 amino acids. The V gene end was trimmed by 1 base and the J gene end by 4 bases; junction bases not matched to a gene: 3. The germline gives CDR1 SGHRS, CDR2 YFSETQ. For the CDR3, the DNA is TGCGCCAGCAGCTTGATGGGACAGGGGTCAGATACGCAGTATTTT. Amino acid sequence: CASSLMGQGSDTQYF.

The chain uses TRBV9 and TRBJ2-2; tentatively, D is TRBD1 (6 bases). CDR1 and CDR2 from the germline V gene are SGDLS and YYNGEE. The length of the CDR3 is 18 residues. V was cut by 3 bases and J by 1 base, with 19 bases left in between. In DNA, the CDR3 is TGTGCCAGCAGCGGACGAGGAGACAGGTCCTGGAACACCGGGGAGCTGTTTTTT. Encoded protein: CASSGRGDRSWNTGELFF.

The rearrangement links TRBV7-8 to TRBJ2-5; D is uncertain. Trimming stripped 4 bases from V and 5 bases from J, with 5 bases between. In germline, CDR1 is SGHVS, CDR2 FQNEAQ. This CDR3 spans 11 amino acids. The CDR3 DNA sequence: TGTGCCAGCAGCTCCCGGGAGACCCAGTACTTC. Its translation: CASSSRETQYF.